These 26 T cell receptor beta chains originate from one sample sequenced in a study of T-cell reconstitution after alpha-beta-depleted transplantation in children. Preparing the TCRbeta library involved the use of unique molecular identifiers. MiXCR, run by TCRdb on the PCR reads, gives a single entry per CDR3 protein. Of about 590,000 distinct CDR3 sequences listed, 10% to 15% were seen once; the top ten hold around 2.2%. The sequenced sample was PBMCs, mostly from graft donor cells, obtained 360 days after TCRalphabeta/CD19-depleted stem cell transplant. These receptors originate from a male patient between 10 and 17 years old who had a stem cell transplant for acute myeloid leukemia, so the T cells may come from the graft donor.

J is TRBJ2-7 and V is TRBV9; TRBD2 matches at 7 bases. Germline loops: CDR1 SGDLS, CDR2 YYNGEE. Trimming removed 3 bases from V and 2 bases from J; junction bases left unmatched: 5. This CDR3 is 14 amino acids long. Here the CDR3 DNA reads TGTGCCAGCAGCGCCGGGACTACCCCCTACGAGCAGTACTTC. Amino acid sequence: CASSAGTTPYEQYF. Combining the CDR3 with reference TRBV9 and TRBJ2-7 gives the whole variable domain DSGVTQTPKHLITATGQRVTLRCSPRSGDLSVYWYQQSLDQGLQFLIQYYNGEERAKGNILERFSAQQFPDLHSELNLSSLELGDSALYFCASSAGTTPYEQYFGPGTRLTVT.

This clonotype has just a few counts. The chain carries TRBV29-1 and TRBJ2-7; 8 bases agree with TRBD1. Trimming cost V 5 bases and J 5 bases; bases outside gene matches: 2. CDR3 length equals 11 residues. Germline CDR1 is SQVTM and CDR2 is ANQGSEA. CDR3 nucleotides: TGCAGCGTTAAGACAGGGGACGAGCAGTACTTC. It specifies CSVKTGDEQYF.

The chain is built from TRBV2 and TRBJ2-6, with D maybe TRBD2 (6 bases). The germline CDR1 and CDR2 sequences are SNHLY and FYNNEI. With 5 bases removed from V and 0 bases from J, the gap between germline ends came to 17 bases. CDR3 size: 18 residues. CDR3 in DNA: TGTGCCAGCAGTAGACTACTAGCCGGACCCTCTGGGGCCAACGTCCTGACTTTC. It encodes CASSRLLAGPSGANVLTF.

This clonotype was seen only a few times. The chain recombines TRBV7-6 with TRBJ2-1, with a weak D call TRBD2 (5 bases). This CDR3 has 14 amino acids. The germline V gene has CDR1 SGHVS and CDR2 FNYEAQ. Trimming stripped 3 bases from V and 10 bases from J, with 16 bases between. The CDR3, as DNA: TGTGCCAGCAGCTTGGGCGGGCCGGCGCTCGAGCAGTTCTTC. Translation gives CASSLGGPALEQFF.

The chain combines TRBV6-1 with TRBJ2-1, with 9 positions matching TRBD2. The CDR3 is 15 residues long. J lost 9 bases, V lost 8 bases, and 14 bases had no gene match. The germline gives CDR1 MNHNS, CDR2 SASEGT. The CDR3 DNA reads as TGTGCCAGCCTACGGGCGGGAGGGCCTATGACTGAGCAGTTCTTC. Amino acids: CASLRAGGPMTEQFF.

This clonotype came up a few times. The chain combines TRBV14 with TRBJ2-2; 10 bases are shared with TRBD1. Germline V gives CDR1 SGHDN, CDR2 FVKESK. The trim removed 4 bases at V and 5 bases at J, leaving 10 bases unmatched. The CDR3 spans 17 residues. This CDR3 is CASSPLDRGRGTGELFF. CDR3 nucleotide sequence: TGTGCCAGCAGCCCCCTCGACAGGGGGCGCGGGACCGGGGAGCTGTTTTTT.

The V and J genes are TRBV20-1 and TRBJ2-1, with unresolved D. Germline V gives CDR1 DFQATT, CDR2 SNEGSKA (reference sequence). CDR3 length: 14 residues. V was trimmed by 1 base and J by 1 base, leaving 8 bases between them. The CDR3 DNA reads as TGCAGTGCTAGAGCCCGATGGTCCTACAATGAGCAGTTCTTC. This codes for CSARARWSYNEQFF.

This clonotype has a count of ten or more. This chain links TRBV24-1 with TRBJ2-3, with a tentative D call TRBD2 (5 bases). Germline V CDR1 and CDR2: KGHDR, SFDVKD. Trimming stripped 9 bases from V and 6 bases from J, with 15 bases between. The CDR3 covers 13 residues. The CDR3 region is CATDPPGSDTQYF. CDR3 nucleotides: TGTGCCACCGATCCGCCGGGGTCTGATACGCAGTATTTT.

This clonotype has a count of ten or more. This rearrangement joins TRBV20-1 to TRBJ2-7; 10 nucleotides align to TRBD1. Germline values: CDR1 DFQATT, CDR2 SNEGSKA (reference sequence). The CDR3 runs to 13 residues. The V segment lost 5 bases and the J segment 4 bases; nucleotides outside the gene matches: 5. CDR3 region: CSAPRQGAYEQYF. For the CDR3, the DNA is TGCAGTGCTCCAAGACAGGGGGCGTACGAGCAGTACTTC.

This clonotype was observed a handful of times. The rearrangement links TRBV7-2 to TRBJ2-7; the D is unclear. The CDR3 sequence is 16 residues long. With 5 bases removed from V and 7 bases from J, the gap between germline ends came to 24 bases. Germline CDR1 SGHTA, CDR2 FQGNSA. CDR3 protein: CASSRQPGSGDGEQYF. For the CDR3, the DNA is TGTGCCAGCAGCCGACAACCGGGCTCCGGTGATGGGGAGCAGTACTTC.

This clonotype was observed a few times. The germline gene is not matched at one end of the junction; a read error may be the cause. This sequence joins TRBV7-7 and TRBJ2-5; D tentatively fits TRBD1 or TRBD2 (5 bases each). The CDR3 covers 14 residues. Germline loops: CDR1 SSHAT, CDR2 FNYEAQ (reference sequence). The CDR3 here is CASSLAGLAETQYF. CDR3 sequence (DNA): TGTGCTAGCAGCTTAGCAGGGCTAGCAGAGACCCAGTACTTC. Supplemented by reference TRBV7-7 and TRBJ2-5, the full variable domain reads GAGVSQSPRYKVTKRGQDVTLRCDPISSHATLYWYQQALGQGPEFLTYFNYEAQPDKSGLPSDRFSAERPEGSISTLTIQRTEQRDSAMYRCASSLAGLAETQYFGPGTRLLVL.

The gene calls are TRBV10-3 and TRBJ2-3; D remains ambiguous. The V and J ends lost 6 bases and 3 bases respectively, with 4 bases between them. CDR3 length equals 11 residues. CDR1 is ENHRY, CDR2 SYGVKD, per germline. CDR3 sequence (DNA): TGTGCCATCAGGCCTACAGATACGCAGTATTTT. This gives the protein CAIRPTDTQYF.

This clonotype was seen only a few times. The chain employs TRBV20-1 and TRBJ2-3, with 9 bases that match TRBD2. This CDR3 has 13 residues. Germline CDR1 reads DFQATT; CDR2 reads SNEGSKA (reference sequence). Losses at the gene ends were 5 bases for V and 4 bases for J; bases not matched to a gene: 4. CDR3 sequence: CSARTSAADTQYF. The CDR3 bases are TGCAGTGCTCGGACTAGCGCGGCAGATACGCAGTATTTT.

This clonotype came up many times. This sequence joins TRBV29-1 and TRBJ2-1, with D perhaps matching TRBD2 (5 bases). V lost 4 bases, J lost 12 bases, and 7 bases lay in between. The CDR3 runs 9 residues. CDR1 is SQVTM and CDR2 is ANQGSEA in the germline V gene. CDR3: CSVGGGQFF. In DNA form, the CDR3 reads TGCAGCGTTGGAGGAGGGCAGTTCTTC.

This clonotype was observed a few times. The V gene is TRBV28, the J gene TRBJ1-5; 9 nucleotides match TRBD1. The V and J ends lost 4 bases and 1 base, in that order; junction bases with no gene match: 5. The CDR3 totals 16 residues. Germline V gives CDR1 MDHEN, CDR2 SYDVKM. The CDR3 region is CASSSTGGASNQPQHF. In DNA form, the CDR3 reads TGTGCCAGCAGTTCAACAGGGGGCGCGAGCAATCAGCCCCAGCATTTT.

This clonotype was seen more than once but under ten times. The chain joins TRBV7-9 to TRBJ2-1; no reliable D call. Per germline, CDR1 SEHNR and CDR2 FQNEAQ (reference sequence). The CDR3 runs 13 residues. V was shortened by 1 base and J by 8 bases, with 9 bases between the two germline ends. In DNA form, the CDR3 reads TGTGCCAGCAGCTTAGTCTGGGGTTATGAGCAGTTCTTC. This gives the protein CASSLVWGYEQFF.

The chain recombines TRBV3-1 with TRBJ2-5; 13 bases agree with TRBD2. With V trimmed by 3 bases and J by 4 bases, 8 bases remained unmatched. From germline, CDR1 is LGHDT and CDR2 YNNKEL (reference sequence). The CDR3 covers 17 residues. CDR3 DNA sequence: TGTGCCAGCAGCCATCCGGGACTAGCGGGAACGGGAGAGACCCAGTACTTC. It codes for CASSHPGLAGTGETQYF.

The chain has TRBV20-1 and TRBJ2-2; 8 bases fit TRBD1. The V gene end was trimmed by 6 bases and the J gene end by 3 bases; junction bases not matched to a gene: 3. The CDR3 consists of 13 residues. The V gene's germline CDR1 is DFQATT and CDR2 SNEGSKA (reference sequence). Here the CDR3 DNA reads TGCAGTGCGGCGACAGGGGACACCGGGGAGCTGTTTTTT. This gives the protein CSAATGDTGELFF.

This clonotype was picked up a small number of times. The chain couples TRBV20-1 to TRBJ2-7, with TRBD1 matching over 8 bases. The junction had 4 bases not matched to a gene; V was cut back by 2 bases and J by 4 bases. Germline assignment: CDR1 DFQATT and CDR2 SNEGSKA (reference sequence). The CDR3 has 13 amino acids. The CDR3 DNA sequence: TGCAGTGCTAGATCTAACAGGGGGTACGAGCAGTACTTC. It codes for CSARSNRGYEQYF.

This clonotype was detected a few times. This chain uses TRBV6-5 with TRBJ2-7; 7 bases fit TRBD1. The CDR3 spans 18 residues. V lost 0 bases and J lost 3; bases outside the gene matches: 14. Germline CDR1 reads MNHEY; CDR2 reads SVGAGI. The CDR3 DNA is TGTGCCAGCAGTTACTCAATGAGGTCGACAGGGTCCTTCTACGAGCAGTACTTC. Its translation is CASSYSMRSTGSFYEQYF.

This clonotype turned up a few times. CDR3: CASSLDWEISNTEAFF. The CDR3 DNA reads TGCGCCAGCAGCTTGGACTGGGAAATTAGTAACACTGAAGCTTTCTTT. The chain combines TRBV5-1 with TRBJ1-1; D not resolved. The CDR3 consists of 16 residues. Germline CDR1 SGHRS, CDR2 YFSETQ. Trimming took 0 bases from V and 2 from J, leaving 14 bases between them.

V is TRBV4-3 and J is TRBJ2-3; D is unclear. The ends were cut back, 0 bases at V and 6 bases at J, with 7 bases in the middle. This CDR3 contains 13 residues. The germline CDR1 and CDR2 sequences are LGHNA and YSLEER. Here the CDR3 reads CASSQDQRDTQYF. CDR3 DNA: TGCGCCAGCAGCCAAGATCAACGGGATACGCAGTATTTT.

This clonotype has only a few counts. V and J are TRBV19 and TRBJ2-1; D gene uncertain. The CDR3 is 12 amino acids. The V end lost 5 bases, the J end lost 6 bases, and 8 bases lay between the germline ends. The germline V gene encodes CDR1 LNHDA and CDR2 SQIVND (reference sequence). The CDR3 sequence is CASSLRFNEQFF. The CDR3 nucleotides read TGTGCCAGTAGTTTGCGGTTCAATGAGCAGTTCTTC. Looking up the rest from reference TRBV19 and TRBJ2-1 gives the full variable domain: DGGITQSPKYLFRKEGQNVTLSCEQNLNHDAMYWYRQDPGQGLRLIYYSQIVNDFQKGDIAEGYSVSREKKESFPLTVTSAQKNPTAFYLCASSLRFNEQFFGPGTRLTVL.

The V gene is TRBV18, the J gene TRBJ2-7, with 8 bases that match TRBD2. With V trimmed by 3 bases and J by 4 bases, 11 bases remained unmatched. CDR3 length: 16 residues. From germline, CDR1 is KGHSH and CDR2 LQKENI. The DNA for the CDR3 is TGTGCCAGCTCACCGCCGGGAGGGCTACTCGGGTACGAGCAGTACTTC. Its protein is CASSPPGGLLGYEQYF.

The chain carries TRBV6-2 or TRBV6-3 and TRBJ2-7; D is undetermined. CDR3 length equals 14 residues. V was trimmed by 10 bases and J by 0 bases, leaving 16 bases between them. CDR1 is MNHEY, CDR2 SVGEGT, per germline. The CDR3 DNA is TGTGCCACCACAAACATGGGATACTCCTACGAGCAGTACTTC. Protein product: CATTNMGYSYEQYF.

This clonotype has only a few counts. The rearrangement joins TRBV20-1 to TRBJ2-6; the D is unclear. Trimming removed 0 bases from V and 4 bases from J, with 10 bases in between. From germline, CDR1 is DFQATT and CDR2 SNEGSKA (reference sequence). The CDR3 loop spans 15 amino acids. The CDR3 DNA reads TGCAGTGCTAGAGATCCCCTCAGGGGGGCCAACGTCCTGACTTTC. It translates to CSARDPLRGANVLTF.